This T cell receptor (beta chain) stems from a study of regulatory T cells in long-lasting Graves disease. Study-level information: Graves' disease counted as persistent after over 5 years of antithyroid drugs with positive TSH receptor antibodies.

The sample holds a few counts of this clonotype. Its target is not known. Library construction for TCR beta used iRepertoire HTBI primers and Arm-PCR of CDR3 regions. TCRdb analysed the multiplex PCR reads with MiXCR anew, one entry per CDR3 protein. Found here are about 310,000 distinct CDR3 sequences, around 20% of them singletons; the top ten hold more than 55%. Findings of the study overall: Persistent patients had more shared public clonotypes (2,741) than new patients (966). Persistent disease favored TRBV28, TRBJ1-2 and TRBJ2-5.

Germline CDR1 is GTSNPN and CDR2 is SVGIG (reference sequence). V lost 0 bases and J 7 bases, leaving 10 bases between the germline ends. The CDR3 totals 12 residues. Documented time point: persistent/refractory GD, antithyroid drugs over 5 years with positive TRAb. Researchers made the TCR library from RNA that was extracted from PBMCs. Here the sequenced sample was peripheral blood mononuclear cells (PBMCs), taken when the disease was refractory, from a patient treated with antithyroid drugs. This TCR was recovered from a female donor with Graves disease. The chain employs TRBV30 and TRBJ2-7; D uncertain. CDR3 region: CAWSVQFVEQYF. The CDR3 nucleotides read TGTGCCTGGAGTGTACAGTTCGTGGAGCAGTACTTC.